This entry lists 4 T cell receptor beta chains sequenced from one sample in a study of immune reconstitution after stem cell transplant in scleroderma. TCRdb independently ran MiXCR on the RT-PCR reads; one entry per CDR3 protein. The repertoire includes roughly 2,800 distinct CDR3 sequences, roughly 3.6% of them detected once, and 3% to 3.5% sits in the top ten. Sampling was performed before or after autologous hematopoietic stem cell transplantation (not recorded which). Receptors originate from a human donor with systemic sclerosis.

CDR3 DNA: TGCAGAACAGGGGGCGCCTACGAGCAGTACTTC. Residues: CRTGGAYEQYF. The V gene is TRBV20-1, the J gene TRBJ2-7; TRBD1 aligns across 9 bases. Per the germline V gene, CDR1 is DFQATT and CDR2 is SNEGSKA (reference sequence). CDR3 size: 11 residues.

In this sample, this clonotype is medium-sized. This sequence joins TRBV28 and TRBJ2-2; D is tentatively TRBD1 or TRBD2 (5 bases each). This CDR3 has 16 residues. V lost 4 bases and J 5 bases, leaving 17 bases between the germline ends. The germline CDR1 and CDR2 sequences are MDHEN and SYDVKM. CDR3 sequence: CASSSPSEWGTGELFF. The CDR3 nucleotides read TGTGCCAGCAGTTCCCCCTCAGAGTGGGGGACCGGGGAGCTGTTTTTT.

CDR3 protein: CASSSGLAGIADTQYF. In DNA form, the CDR3 reads TGTGCCAGCAGCTCGGGACTAGCGGGGATTGCAGATACGCAGTATTTT. The V and J genes are TRBV7-3 and TRBJ2-3, with 13 bases identical to TRBD2. Trimming removed 4 bases from V and 4 bases from J; junction bases left unmatched: 5. The germline V gene has CDR1 SGHTA and CDR2 FQGTGA. The CDR3 contains 16 residues.

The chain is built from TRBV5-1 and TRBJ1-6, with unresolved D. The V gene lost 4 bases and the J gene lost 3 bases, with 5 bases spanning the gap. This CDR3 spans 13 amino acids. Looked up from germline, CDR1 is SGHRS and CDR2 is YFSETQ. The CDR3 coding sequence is TGCGCCAGCAGCATCGACTATAATTCACCCCTCCACTTT. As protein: CASSIDYNSPLHF.